The entry that follows covers one T cell receptor (beta chain) sequence. Trimming removed 0 bases from V and 7 bases from J, with 14 bases in between. Per germline, CDR1 SGHDT and CDR2 YYEEEE. The length of the CDR3 is 15 residues. The sample belongs to a study of blood T cell repertoires in COVID-19. The table came from immunoSEQ multiplex PCR; TCRdb's copy has only in-frame clones and leaves some out. The sample includes a few hundred thousand clones, around four fifths of them seen just once. This sequence joins TRBV5-6 and TRBJ1-5; no firm D call. Material: peripheral blood. This TCR came from a woman in her fifties or sixties with active or convalescent COVID-19. Here the CDR3 DNA reads TGTGCCAGCAGCTTGGCGGGAGGGCTGGGGCAGCCCCAGCATTTT. Its translation is CASSLAGGLGQPQHF.